This T cell receptor (beta chain) was sequenced during a study of blood T cell repertoires in COVID-19. The CDR3 extends over 13 amino acids. Germline V gives CDR1 MDHEN, CDR2 SYDVKM. V was pared by 6 bases and J by 8 bases, with 8 bases of the junction left unmatched. Sequencing was performed with immunoSEQ multiplex PCR; in TCRdb, only in-frame clones are kept and a portion is missing. The sample holds 190,000 or so clones, about nine tenths seen once. The receptor's source is a man between 18 and 29 years old with acute COVID-19. V is TRBV28 and J is TRBJ1-2; 8 bases line up with TRBD1. The sample consisted of PBMCs or T cells enriched from blood (not recorded which). The CDR3 coding sequence is TGTGCCAGCAGATCTGGACAGGGCGCAGGCTACACCTTC. Amino acid sequence: CASRSGQGAGYTF.